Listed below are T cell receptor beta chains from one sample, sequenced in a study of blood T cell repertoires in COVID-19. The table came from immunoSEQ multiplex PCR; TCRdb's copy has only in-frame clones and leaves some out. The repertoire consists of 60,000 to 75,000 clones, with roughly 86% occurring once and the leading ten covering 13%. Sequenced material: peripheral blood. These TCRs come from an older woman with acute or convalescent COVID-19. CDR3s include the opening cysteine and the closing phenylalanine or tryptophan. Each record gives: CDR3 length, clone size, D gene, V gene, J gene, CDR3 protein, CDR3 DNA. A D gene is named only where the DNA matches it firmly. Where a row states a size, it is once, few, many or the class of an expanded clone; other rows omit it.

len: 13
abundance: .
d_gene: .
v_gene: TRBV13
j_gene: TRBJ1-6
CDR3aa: CASGETPNSPLHF
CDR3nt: TGTGCCAGCGGTGAGACTCCTAATTCACCCCTCCACTTT

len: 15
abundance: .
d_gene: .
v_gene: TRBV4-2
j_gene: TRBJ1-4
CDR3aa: CASSQDETAGEKLFF
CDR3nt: TGTGCCAGCAGCCAAGATGAAACAGCGGGTGAAAAACTGTTTTTT

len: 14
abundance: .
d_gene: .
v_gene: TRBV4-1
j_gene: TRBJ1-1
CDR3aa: CASSQEGAGSSAFF
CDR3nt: TGCGCCAGCAGCCAAGAAGGGGCAGGGTCTTCAGCTTTCTTT

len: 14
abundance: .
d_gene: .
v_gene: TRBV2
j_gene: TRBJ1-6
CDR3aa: CASGLYRRNSPLHF
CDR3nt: TGTGCCAGCGGCCTTTATAGGAGGAATTCACCCCTCCACTTT

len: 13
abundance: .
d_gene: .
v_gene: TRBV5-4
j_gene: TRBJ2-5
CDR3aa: CASSLVGEETQYF
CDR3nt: TGTGCCAGCAGCTTGGTGGGAGAGGAGACCCAGTACTTC

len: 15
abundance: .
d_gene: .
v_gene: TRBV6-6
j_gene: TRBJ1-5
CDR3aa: CASRSDSYSNQPQHF
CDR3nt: TGTGCCAGCAGATCCGACAGTTATAGCAATCAGCCCCAGCATTTT

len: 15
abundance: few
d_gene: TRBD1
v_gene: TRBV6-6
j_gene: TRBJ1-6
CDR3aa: CASSTQGQPNSPLHF
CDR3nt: TGTGCCAGCAGTACGCAGGGACAGCCTAATTCACCCCTCCACTTT

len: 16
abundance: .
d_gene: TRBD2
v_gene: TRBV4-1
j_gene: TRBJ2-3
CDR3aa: CASSKAGGRDTDTQYF
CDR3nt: TGCGCCAGCAGTAAAGCGGGGGGGCGGGACACAGATACGCAGTATTTT

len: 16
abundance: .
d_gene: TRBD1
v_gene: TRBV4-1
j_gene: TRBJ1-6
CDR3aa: CASSQSGTGGNSPLHF
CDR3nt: TGCGCCAGCAGCCAAAGTGGAACAGGGGGCAATTCACCCCTCCACTTT

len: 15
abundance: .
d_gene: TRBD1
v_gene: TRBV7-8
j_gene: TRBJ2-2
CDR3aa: CASSLRQGFTGELFF
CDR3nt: TGTGCCAGCAGCTTACGACAGGGTTTTACCGGGGAGCTGTTTTTT

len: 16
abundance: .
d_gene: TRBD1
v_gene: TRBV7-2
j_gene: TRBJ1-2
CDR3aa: CASSPTITTGLVGYTF
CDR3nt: TGTGCCAGCAGCCCCACTATCACGACAGGGTTAGTTGGCTACACCTTC

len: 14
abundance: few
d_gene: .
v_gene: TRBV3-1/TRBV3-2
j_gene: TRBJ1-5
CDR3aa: CASSQGKGKQPQHF
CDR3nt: TGTGCCAGCAGCCAAGGGAAGGGGAAACAGCCCCAGCATTTT

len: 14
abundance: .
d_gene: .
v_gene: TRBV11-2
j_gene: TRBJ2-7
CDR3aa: CASSSIALRDEQYF
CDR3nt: TGTGCCAGCAGCTCTATAGCCCTGAGGGACGAGCAGTACTTC

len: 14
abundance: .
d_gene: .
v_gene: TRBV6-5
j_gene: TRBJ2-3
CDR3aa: CASSRTPSTDTQYF
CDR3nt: TGTGCCAGCAGTCGGACACCTAGCACAGATACGCAGTATTTT